This section outlines one TCR beta chain sequence together with its context. Its antigen remains unidentified. The identical CDR3 is also encoded by other nucleotide sequences in the sample. Sequencing was performed with immunoSEQ multiplex PCR; in TCRdb, only in-frame clones are kept and a portion is missing. This table holds 100,000 to 150,000 clones, around nine tenths found once. This entry comes from a study of T cell responses to AZD1222 COVID-19 vaccine. Study observations and caveats: Two doses of AZD1222 preceded a rise in Spike-specific TCR breadth and depth. After the peak T cell response, and only then, were repertoires sampled. Of spike-specific TCRs, nearly half reportedly target regions left unmutated in variants. White British donors predominated, females outnumbered males, and clonal diversity was possibly underestimated.

The V and J ends lost 4 bases and 2 bases respectively, with 12 bases between them. CDR3 length: 14 amino acids. Germline loops: CDR1 LNHDA, CDR2 SQIVND (reference sequence). The TCR originated in an adult in good health. The starting material was peripheral blood, obtained on day 0 of AZD1222 vaccination. The chain employs TRBV19 and TRBJ2-7; no reliable D call. The CDR3 region is CASSRETGAYEQYF. The CDR3 nucleotides read TGTGCCAGTAGTAGAGAGACCGGTGCCTACGAGCAGTACTTC.